The entry below gives a single T cell receptor (beta chain) sequence along with its context. A clone one base away is much larger, so this may be a read error. The data stem from a study of Graves' ophthalmopathy and Graves' hyperthyroidism. Beta-chain TCR CDR3 regions were amplified from RNA transcripts. RT-PCR with HTBI primers came first, then second-round multiplex PCR. TCRdb reanalysed the multiplex PCR reads using MiXCR and keeps one entry per CDR3 protein. In the table there are about 740,000 distinct CDR3 sequences, roughly two fifths of which are singletons. The sample consisted of peripheral blood. The sequence came from an adult man with Graves' ophthalmopathy.

DNA of the CDR3: TGTGCCAGCAGCGCCCGGACTAGCGGGAGGTCCTACGAGCAGTACTTC. It translates to CASSARTSGRSYEQYF. V gene TRBV25-1 combines with J gene TRBJ2-7; 14 bases agree with TRBD2. CDR1 and CDR2 (germline): MGHDK, SYGVNS. J was trimmed by 1 base and V by 6 bases; bases with no gene match: 5. The CDR3 totals 16 residues.